Listed here are 15 T cell receptor beta chains from one sample, sequenced in a study of blood T cell repertoires in COVID-19. TCRdb's copy holds only in-frame clones and misses some; the assay was immunoSEQ multiplex PCR. The repertoire holds almost 200,000 clones, with 70% to 80% as singletons. Source material: peripheral blood. Source of these receptors: a woman in her thirties or forties with COVID-19, enrolled during active disease.

Points on this clone: The junction shows a germline mismatch at one end, possibly a read error. The chain's CDR3 is CASSAPLGPRVF. The DNA for the CDR3 is TGTGCCAGCAGCGCGCCCCTCGGCCCACGGGTCTTC. This chain uses TRBV9 with TRBJ2-1; unclear D gene. The CDR3 is 12 amino acids. Per germline, CDR1 SGDLS and CDR2 YYNGEE.

There are a few counts of this clone. The CDR3 nucleotides are TGTGCCAGCAGCCCAACTCAGGGGGCGGTAAGAGGCTACACCTTC. Encoded protein: CASSPTQGAVRGYTF. This sequence joins TRBV7-2 and TRBJ1-2; TRBD1 aligns across 8 bases. Germline V gene data show CDR1 as SGHTA and CDR2 as FQGNSA. The CDR3 length is 15 residues. Unmatched junction bases numbered 13, after V lost 5 bases and J lost 8 bases.

This rearrangement joins TRBV5-1 to TRBJ1-1; TRBD1 agrees at 8 bases. In germline, CDR1 is SGHRS, CDR2 YFSETQ. CDR3 length: 14 amino acids. Losses at the gene ends were 3 bases for V and 1 base for J; bases not matched to a gene: 2. The CDR3 reads CASSSGTGNTEAFF. CDR3 nucleotide sequence: TGCGCCAGCAGCTCAGGGACAGGGAACACTGAAGCTTTCTTT.

The CDR3 protein is CASSPSLTPGQGRIGYTF. CDR3 nucleotide sequence: TGTGCCAGCAGCCCATCGTTAACCCCGGGACAGGGACGAATCGGCTACACCTTC. V and J are TRBV5-5 and TRBJ1-2; TRBD1 agrees at 9 bases. V lost 4 bases and J lost 8; bases outside the gene matches: 21. The CDR3 extends over 18 amino acids. In germline, CDR1 is SGHKS, CDR2 YYEKEE (reference sequence). Variable domain in full (rest from reference TRBV5-5 and TRBJ1-2): DAGVTQSPTHLIKTRGQQVTLRCSPISGHKSVSWYQQVLGQGPQFIFQYYEKEERGRGNFPDRFSARQFPNYSSELNVNALLLGDSALYLCASSPSLTPGQGRIGYTFGSGTRLTVV.

DNA for the CDR3: TGTGCCAGCAGGAAAGGGGACTGCGGCTCCTATAATTCACCCCTCCACTTT. The encoded protein is CASRKGDCGSYNSPLHF. The gene calls are TRBV21-1 and TRBJ1-6. TRBV21-1 is a listed pseudogene. The CDR3 runs to 17 residues.

The chain joins TRBV28 to TRBJ1-1; D is perhaps TRBD1 (5 bases). The CDR3 contains 13 residues. Trimming removed 6 bases at V and 4 bases at J, with 12 bases between. In germline, CDR1 is MDHEN, CDR2 SYDVKM. The CDR3 DNA reads as TGTGCCAGCAGGTTCGGGGGAGGCACTGAAGCTTTCTTT. Its protein is CASRFGGGTEAFF.

V and J are TRBV7-7 and TRBJ2-5; D gene ambiguous. CDR3 length equals 13 residues. Germline values: CDR1 SSHAT, CDR2 FNYEAQ (reference sequence). The ends were cut back, 4 bases at V and 4 bases at J, with 10 bases in the middle. CDR3 sequence reads: CASSSSEPETQYF. Here the CDR3 DNA reads TGTGCCAGCAGCTCATCCGAGCCAGAGACCCAGTACTTC.

The V call is TRBV7-9, the J call TRBJ2-7; D is perhaps TRBD1 (6 bases). V was trimmed by 4 bases and J by 3 bases, leaving 10 bases between them. Germline CDR1 and CDR2: SEHNR and FQNEAQ (reference sequence). The CDR3 covers 13 residues. The CDR3 sequence is CASSSDSNYEQYF. The CDR3 nucleotides read TGTGCCAGCAGCTCGGACAGCAACTACGAGCAGTACTTC.

This chain uses TRBV15 with TRBJ2-1, with 11 bases that match TRBD2. CDR1 is LNHNV, CDR2 YYDKDF, per germline (reference sequence). The CDR3 runs 16 residues. V was clipped by 0 bases and J by 8 bases; unmatched bases: 6. CDR3 amino acids: CATSRELAGGLDEQFF. The CDR3 DNA reads as TGTGCCACCAGCAGAGAGCTAGCGGGGGGACTTGATGAGCAGTTCTTC.

The chain has TRBV5-8 and TRBJ2-3, with 7 bases identical to TRBD1. With 4 bases clipped from V and 3 bases from J, the junction kept 2 bases outside the gene matches. CDR1 is SGHTS and CDR2 is YDEGEE in the germline V gene. This CDR3 spans 13 amino acids. Here the CDR3 DNA reads TGTGCCAGCAGCCGGGACAGAACAGATACGCAGTATTTT. The encoded protein is CASSRDRTDTQYF.

This clone was seen a handful of times. The rearrangement uses TRBV7-2 and TRBJ2-7, with TRBD2 identical over 8 bases. With 4 bases clipped from V and 4 bases from J, the junction kept 9 bases outside the gene matches. CDR3 length equals 15 residues. Per the germline V gene, CDR1 is SGHTA and CDR2 is FQGNSA. CDR3 nucleotides: TGTGCCAGCAGCTCGTCGAGCGGGAGCGGGTACGAGCAGTACTTC. This encodes CASSSSSGSGYEQYF. The whole variable domain, filled in from reference TRBV7-2 and TRBJ2-7, reads GAGVSQSPSNKVTEKGKDVELRCDPISGHTALYWYRQSLGQGLEFLIYFQGNSAPDKSGLPSDRFSAERTGGSVSTLTIQRTQQEDSAVYLCASSSSSGSGYEQYFGPGTRLTVT.

Written as DNA, the CDR3 is TGTGCCAGCAGCTCTGGGTGGGGGAGCGGGACTACCACCGGGGAGCTGTTTTTT. Its translation is CASSSGWGSGTTTGELFF. This chain connects TRBV5-6 to TRBJ2-2, with TRBD2 matching over 7 bases. V lost 3 bases to trimming and J lost 4 bases; unmatched junction nucleotides: 15. The CDR3 totals 18 residues. Germline V gene sequence: CDR1 SGHDT, CDR2 YYEEEE. The full variable domain, rest sourced from reference TRBV5-6 and TRBJ2-2, is DAGVTQSPTHLIKTRGQQVTLRCSPKSGHDTVSWYQQALGQGPQFIFQYYEEEERQRGNFPDRFSGHQFPNYSSELNVNALLLGDSALYLCASSSGWGSGTTTGELFFGEGSRLTVL.

The rearrangement uses TRBV5-1 and TRBJ2-1, with unresolved D. CDR3 size: 14 residues. CDR1 and CDR2 from the germline V gene are SGHRS and YFSETQ. Trimming left V 0 bases short and J 1 base short, with 5 bases between. CDR3 DNA sequence: TGCGCCAGCAGCTTGGTATTATCCTACAATGAGCAGTTCTTC. Translated, it gives CASSLVLSYNEQFF. Drawing the rest from reference TRBV5-1 and TRBJ2-1, the complete variable domain is KAGVTQTPRYLIKTRGQQVTLSCSPISGHRSVSWYQQTPGQGLQFLFEYFSETQRNKGNFPGRFSGRQFSNSRSEMNVSTLELGDSALYLCASSLVLSYNEQFFGPGTRLTVL.

This chain uses TRBV18 with TRBJ2-3; 10 positions match TRBD2. This CDR3 is built from 15 residues. V gave up 3 bases and J gave up 6 bases; unmatched junction bases: 6. The germline CDR1 and CDR2 sequences are KGHSH and LQKENI. CDR3 protein: CASSPQRGGLDTQYF. CDR3 coding DNA: TGTGCCAGCTCACCTCAGCGGGGGGGCCTGGATACGCAGTATTTT.

The chain is built from TRBV24-1 and TRBJ2-2, with D maybe TRBD2 (5 bases). V shed 4 bases and J shed 1 base, with 9 bases lying between them. The CDR3 has 15 residues. In germline, CDR1 is KGHDR, CDR2 SFDVKD. The CDR3 nucleotides are TGTGCCACCAGTGACACTAGAGTGAACACCGGGGAGCTGTTTTTT. Protein sequence: CATSDTRVNTGELFF.